This TCR beta chain was profiled in a study of sequential checkpoint blockade in melanoma. This clone was observed a handful of times. Germline lookup yields CDR1 SGHVS and CDR2 FNYEAQ. The CDR3 sequence is 15 residues long. V shed 5 bases, J shed 5 bases, and the junction held 6 bases outside the gene matches. Clones were read by immunoSEQ multiplex PCR, and TCRdb kept only the in-frame ones, dropping some. The sample yields roughly 20,000 clones, approximately 74% seen once. Treatment of the sample: randomized to nivolumab then ipilimumab (arm A) or the reverse (arm B). The sequence derives from a human donor with melanoma. V gene TRBV7-6 combines with J gene TRBJ2-2; 9 bases align to TRBD1. Sequences were derived from CD8+ T cells sorted from blood (inferred from file names), sampled from a patient given nivolumab and ipilimumab in sequence. For the CDR3, the DNA is TGTGCCAGCAGCCCCCCCGGGACAGGGACCGGGGAGCTGTTTTTT. It yields the protein CASSPPGTGTGELFF.